The 15 T cell receptor beta chains given below trace back to one sample, sequenced in a study of T cells in Graves' hyperthyroidism and ophthalmopathy (dated by TCRdb to about 2019). Library preparation employed multiplex PCR. Sequenced on an Illumina HiSeq 2000. TCR beta CDR3 regions were amplified from RNA transcripts. For the first round of RT-PCR on the TCR CDR3, the HTBI primer set was used together with the Qiagen OneStep RT-PCR kit. TCRdb trimmed public reads at Q25 via fastp, called clones via MiXCR and kept in-frame beta chains. Each entry merges the rows of one CDR3 protein and shows their most common DNA and genes. This sample holds hundreds of thousands of distinct CDR3 sequences; roughly 14% were observed only once. Jointly, the top ten make up roughly an eighth of the sample. Sequencing was performed on blood. The receptors come from a man younger than 35 with Graves' ophthalmopathy.

This clonotype was picked up many times. The chain has TRBV7-2 and TRBJ1-6; the match to TRBD1 covers 7 bases. After removal of 1 base from V and 10 bases from J, the junction contained 7 bases not matched to a gene. Germline V lookup: CDR1 SGHTA, CDR2 FQGNSA. There are 15 residues in the CDR3. In nucleotides, the CDR3 is TGTGCCAGCAGCTTAGAAGCCAGGGGGATCTCACCCCTCCACTTT. This translates into CASSLEARGISPLHF.

This clonotype appeared many times. V usage is TRBV30 and J usage is TRBJ2-3, with D possibly matching TRBD1 (5 bases). V lost 2 bases, J lost 6 bases, and 9 bases lay in between. The CDR3 has 12 amino acids. Germline V gene lookup returns CDR1 GTSNPN and CDR2 SVGIG (reference sequence). CDR3 DNA sequence: TGTGCCTGGAGTTGGGGCTCTGATACGCAGTATTTT. It yields the protein CAWSWGSDTQYF.

V usage is TRBV13 and J usage is TRBJ2-7, with TRBD2 matching over 11 bases. Trimming cost V 5 bases and J 3 bases; bases outside gene matches: 9. Per the germline V gene, CDR1 is PRHDT and CDR2 is FYEKMQ (reference sequence). The CDR3 extends over 16 amino acids. The CDR3 sequence: CASSQQTGLAGYEQYF. CDR3 nucleotides: TGTGCCAGCAGCCAACAAACAGGACTAGCGGGCTACGAGCAGTACTTC. The full variable domain, completed using reference TRBV13 and TRBJ2-7, is AAGVIQSPRHLIKEKRETATLKCYPIPRHDTVYWYQQGPGQDPQFLISFYEKMQSDKGSIPDRFSAQQFSDYHSELNMSSLELGDSALYFCASSQQTGLAGYEQYFGPGTRLTVT.

This rearrangement joins TRBV9 to TRBJ2-6; TRBD1 agrees at 7 bases. V trimming: 4 bases; J trimming: 4 bases; junction bases outside the gene matches: 8. Germline V CDR1 and CDR2: SGDLS, YYNGEE. The CDR3 is 16 amino acids. The CDR3 loop is CASSTSTGNGANVLTF. The CDR3 region has the DNA TGTGCCAGCAGCACCTCGACAGGGAACGGGGCCAACGTCCTGACTTTC.

This clonotype showed up just a few times. CDR3 sequence reads: CASSPFGLGVSDEQFF. The CDR3 nucleotides read TGTGCCAGCTCACCCTTTGGGCTAGGGGTCTCGGATGAGCAGTTCTTC. The gene calls are TRBV18 and TRBJ2-1, with D possibly matching TRBD1 (5 bases). The CDR3 runs to 16 residues. Deletions cut 3 bases from V and 8 bases from J, with 20 bases between. In germline, CDR1 is KGHSH, CDR2 LQKENI.

The chain recombines TRBV19 with TRBJ1-5, with D maybe TRBD1 (6 bases). V lost 8 bases to trimming and J lost 6 bases, with 20 bases between them. This CDR3 region has 15 residues. The germline CDR1 and CDR2 sequences are LNHDA and SQIVND (reference sequence). The CDR3 spells CASESGGAHSQPQHF. CDR3 nucleotides: TGTGCCAGTGAATCTGGGGGGGCGCATAGTCAGCCCCAGCATTTT.

The chain joins TRBV6-1 to TRBJ1-3; D unresolved. V was trimmed by 6 bases and J by 0 bases, leaving 15 bases between them. Per germline, CDR1 MNHNS and CDR2 SASEGT. There are 16 residues in the CDR3. The CDR3 DNA reads as TGTGCCAGCAGGCCTGGACTGTGGAGCTCTGGAAACACCATATATTTT. Protein: CASRPGLWSSGNTIYF.

This clonotype was recorded many times. The rearrangement uses TRBV29-1 and TRBJ2-3; TRBD1 agrees at 8 bases. J was trimmed by 0 bases and V by 7 bases; bases with no gene match: 6. Germline values: CDR1 SQVTM, CDR2 ANQGSEA. The CDR3 is made up of 14 amino acids. The DNA of the CDR3 is TGCAGCGGATCACAGGGGGAGAGCACAGATACGCAGTATTTT. Its protein product is CSGSQGESTDTQYF.

This clonotype was detected many times. The gene calls are TRBV15 and TRBJ1-5, with a tentative D call TRBD1 (5 bases). The CDR3 sequence is 18 residues long. With 1 base removed from V and 9 bases from J, the gap between germline ends came to 25 bases. Germline assignment: CDR1 LNHNV and CDR2 YYDKDF (reference sequence). For the CDR3, the DNA is TGTGCCACCAGCAGAGGGGACTACTCCGCGGTGGCGACTTGGCCCCAGCATTTT. Residues: CATSRGDYSAVATWPQHF. Supplemented by reference TRBV15 and TRBJ1-5, the full variable domain reads DAMVIQNPRYQVTQFGKPVTLSCSQTLNHNVMYWYQQKSSQAPKLLFHYYDKDFNNEADTPDNFQSRRPNTSFCFLDIRSPGLGDTAMYLCATSRGDYSAVATWPQHFGDGTRLSIL.

This clonotype was detected a few times. This chain links TRBV11-2 with TRBJ2-5, with 7 positions matching TRBD1. Germline V gives CDR1 SGHAT, CDR2 FQNNGV. After removal of 5 bases from V and 1 base from J, the junction contained 7 bases not matched to a gene. This CDR3 is 15 amino acids long. This CDR3 is CASSPLKGAQETQYF. The CDR3 DNA reads as TGTGCCAGCAGCCCACTAAAGGGGGCCCAAGAGACCCAGTACTTC.

This clonotype was counted ten times or more. The chain recombines TRBV5-1 with TRBJ2-7; weak D call: TRBD2 (7 bases). V gave up 5 bases and J gave up 1 base, with 13 bases separating them. From germline, CDR1 is SGHRS and CDR2 YFSETQ. The CDR3 totals 14 residues. In DNA, the CDR3 is TGCGCCAGCAGTGTCGGGGGGCCGTCCTACGAGCAGTACTTC. Translated, it gives CASSVGGPSYEQYF.

Many counts were recorded for this clonotype. V is TRBV11-2 and J is TRBJ2-3, with D perhaps TRBD2 (6 bases). The CDR3 has 18 amino acids. The V gene's germline CDR1 is SGHAT and CDR2 FQNNGV. The V gene lost 5 bases and the J gene lost 0 bases, with 21 bases spanning the gap. CDR3 sequence reads: CASSTWGRTQPSTDTQYF. The CDR3, as DNA: TGTGCCAGCAGCACCTGGGGGAGGACCCAACCGAGCACAGATACGCAGTATTTT.

This clonotype was seen more than once but under ten times. The V and J genes are TRBV10-3 and TRBJ1-2, with 8 bases matching TRBD1. CDR3 length equals 14 residues. J was trimmed by 4 bases and V by 7 bases; bases with no gene match: 8. Germline CDR1 and CDR2: ENHRY and SYGVKD. CDR3 DNA sequence: TGTGCCATCAACCAGGGGGCGCTGGGCTATGGCTACACCTTC. Translated, it gives CAINQGALGYGYTF.

Details on this clonotype: This could be a read error, since a much larger clone is one nucleotide away. The chain combines TRBV12-3 or TRBV12-4 with TRBJ2-7; tentatively, D is TRBD1 or TRBD2 (5 bases each). The germline V and J ends were trimmed by 7 bases and 1 base, with 17 bases remaining between them. CDR3 length: 15 amino acids. The CDR3 region is CASTAWDGESYEQYF. The CDR3 region has the DNA TGTGCCAGCACCGCCTGGGACGGAGAATCCTACGAGCAGTACTTC.

This clonotype was observed at least ten times. This chain connects TRBV27 to TRBJ2-7, with a weak D call TRBD1 (6 bases). V shed 6 bases and J shed 3 bases, with 18 bases lying between them. The CDR3 consists of 15 residues. Germline V gene lookup returns CDR1 MNHEY and CDR2 SMNVEV (reference sequence). The CDR3 region has the DNA TGTGCCAGCAGCCCATTACCCAGGGGCTTCTACGAGCAGTACTTC. Translation gives CASSPLPRGFYEQYF.